The clone carrying this T cell receptor (beta chain) showed up many times. These data belong to a study of read filtering for tumor transcriptome and immune sequencing. This library used 300 to 450 ng RNA and molecular barcoded adaptors spanning alpha/delta and beta/gamma chains. TCRdb analysed the reads with MiXCR anew, one entry per CDR3 protein. This sample has about 22,000 distinct CDR3 sequences; roughly 13% occur once, and the top ten carry 65% to 75%. Sequencing was performed on a population of CD138-negative cells sorted from bone marrow. This TCR was recovered from a donor aged 40 or older with multiple myeloma.

For the CDR3, the DNA is TGCGCCAGCAGCTTGGCCGGGCTAGCGGGAACGAATGAGCAGTTCTTC. Translating it yields CASSLAGLAGTNEQFF. The chain couples TRBV5-1 to TRBJ2-1, with TRBD2 matching over 9 bases. Germline-derived CDR1 and CDR2 are SGHRS and YFSETQ. Germline trimming cut 0 bases from V and 7 bases from J; bases unmatched to any gene: 8. The CDR3 extends over 16 amino acids.